A single T cell receptor beta chain is shown here with its context. In germline, CDR1 is SGHAT, CDR2 FQNNGV. The CDR3 is 15 amino acids. V lost 3 bases and J lost 7, with 15 bases in between. Assay used: immunoSEQ multiplex PCR; TCRdb lists only in-frame clones, some missing. Among 2 million to 2.5 million clones listed, approximately 96% were seen once. This sample stems from a study of shared clonotypes between healthy human individuals. The sequence was collected from a man aged 18 to 35 in good health. Sequencing was carried out using naive CD4+ T cells sorted from blood. As for subset: CD45RA+ positively selected. The rearrangement joins TRBV11-2 to TRBJ1-4, with D possibly matching TRBD1 (5 bases). In DNA, the CDR3 is TGTGCCAGCAGCTTCGGCTCAGGGAAGGCTGAAAAACTGTTTTTT. Protein: CASSFGSGKAEKLFF.